This T cell receptor (beta chain) was sequenced in a study of blood T cell repertoires in COVID-19. Study overall: There were acute and convalescent COVID-19 samples, and they came from the United States, Italy and Spain.

The CDR3 is made up of 16 amino acids. The germline gives CDR1 SEHNR, CDR2 FQNEAQ (reference sequence). Unmatched junction bases numbered 7, after V lost 3 bases and J lost 4 bases. This clone was seen once. Cohorts were based on clinical histories the participants reported. Within 2 weeks before study entry, exposed participants met a COVID-19 case. In the original analysis: Researchers report that nucleated cell counts were estimated from reference gene primer amplification. Profiled with immunoSEQ multiplex PCR; TCRdb holds only in-frame clones, not every one. The V and J calls and clone size are taken from that table; D and trimming were inferred from the DNA. The profile shows about 320,000 clones, about 85% of them singletons.

The specimen sequenced was PBMCs or T cells enriched from blood (not recorded which). This clonotype was obtained from a woman in her thirties who had been exposed to COVID-19. This chain links TRBV7-9 with TRBJ2-2; 8 positions match TRBD2. CDR3 nucleotides: TGTGCCAGCAGCTTCCTCGGGAGGGGGATCACCGGGGAGCTGTTTTTT. This sequence encodes CASSFLGRGITGELFF.